This TCR beta chain stems from a study of cytomegalovirus exposure and HLA in healthy donors listed by TCRdb under 2017. Some background on the complete study: An earlier analysis of approximately 590 of the donors reported about 250 Gb of sequence data and 117 million unique TCR beta sequences from about 179 million T cells. Approximately 310 gigabases of sequencing data and approximately 85 million unique TCR sequences were included in an early release covering around 600 HLA-typed donors. Among the approximately 420 genotyped donors, approximately 77% belonged to the genetic ancestry cluster associated with self-reported Caucasian donors. The study aimed to test whether cataloging public T cell receptors could reveal signatures of past pathogen exposure. Using immunosequencing, the study profiled T cell repertoires from 500 to 800 subjects and related those repertoires to cytomegalovirus serostatus. Besides the first cohort of around 670 subjects, a separate validation cohort made up of over a hundred different subjects was used. The study combined high-throughput TCR immunosequencing, statistical association of individual TCRs with disease status, and machine learning to predict cytomegalovirus infection status. A later analysis re-examined previously published TCR beta repertoires from about 670 donors and added high-resolution HLA genotyping to investigate patterns of TCR occurrence. Rather than using new phenotypic data, the later analysis identified candidate immune exposures from TCR beta sequences and from how often those sequences occurred across donors. An earlier analysis of 587 of the donors applied high-throughput TCR beta sequencing to assess whether each TCR beta V gene segment acted as functional or pseudogenic. Donor age, sex, ethnicity and CMV serostatus were collected together with the repertoire data. Genome-wide SNP genotypes for about three fifths of the roughly 700 donors were used in a later genetic analysis, which treated that subset as a discovery cohort. Every discovery cohort repertoire had been produced on one sequencing platform. HLA typing covered class I and class II loci at four-digit resolution. Typing coverage differed by locus: A, B, C, DRB1 and DQB1 were typed in roughly 629-640 donors, DQA1 in about 510, DPA1 in roughly 590, and DPB1 in around 490. Several DR-DQ haplotypes were treated as single units for association and clustering because of strong linkage in the cohort. Across some 400 genotyped donors of the cohort, an average of roughly 250,000 unique TCR beta nucleotide sequences per donor were sequenced, and approximately 17% of those sequences were non-productive. General findings and caveats noted by the study authors: In an earlier analysis of around 500 of the donors, most TCR beta V segments appeared in productive rearrangements about 87% or about 30% of the time, broadly matching IMGT annotations. Strong co-occurrence of HLA alleles, especially DR and DQ, made assigning TCR associations to individual alleles difficult. A further reported finding was that TCR beta sequences accurately predicted the HLA-A and HLA-B alleles for most subjects in the first cohort. According to a later analysis, TCR association rates differed among HLA loci, with DRB1 alleles showing the most associated TCRs and HLA-C alleles showing the fewest. The sequencing pipeline was judged likely to have produced a cluster of highly shared sequence variants as a technical artifact. Cytomegalovirus status was reported to be diagnosed by the classifier with high specificity and sensitivity in both the original and validation cohorts. A later genetic analysis associated a missense DCLRE1C variant with V-gene and J-gene trimming of TCR beta chains, and an independent cohort replicated the association. In a later analysis, HLA-associated TCR beta chains showed more clonal expansion and lower generation probabilities than non-associated chains that were equally common. Three of the identified cytomegalovirus-associated TCR beta chains were confirmed in vitro to be specific for cytomegalovirus antigens. The cohort was sequenced for TCR beta chains only, and without alpha or paired-chain data the features that could be detected were limited. Most CMV-associated TCR beta chains appeared to be HLA-restricted in a later analysis, and the HLA associations seemed to be driven largely by CMV exposure. In a later analysis, some 17,000 TCR beta sequences were associated with specific HLA alleles at a false discovery rate of 0.05. Immune exposure information for the cohort was limited to CMV serostatus. According to a later analysis, parvovirus B19, influenza, CMV and Epstein-Barr virus appeared linked to several top co-occurrence clusters. Roughly uniform sequencing depth across donors was assumed in presence/absence analyses, although this assumption may not hold. Correlated functional status among segregating V segments might reflect linkage disequilibrium, but an unknown experimental factor could not be ruled out. Approximately 18 rarely observed V segments, including chromosome 9 orphons, were excluded from the earlier analysis of approximately 500 of the donors because counts were too low. According to a later genetic analysis, donors in an Asian-associated ancestry cluster had fewer N-insertions in productive TCRs than the approximately 700-donor mean. HLA typing was unavailable for some donors at each locus, so association tests used only the typed subset. The study gave a list of roughly 150 TCR beta chains associated with cytomegalovirus. Most TCR sequences were seen in very few donors, while some public TCRs were found in many individuals. The authors suggested that the approach could potentially be extended to other disease states and immunological phenotypes. Some IMGT-functional V segments, including TRBV6-2 and TRBV6-3, could not be told apart with the 87-base-pair reads, so those segments were excluded.

A word on this clone: What antigen it recognizes has not been identified. Base quality data are lacking; no much larger clone is found one base away.

CDR1 and CDR2, per the germline V gene, are MNHEY and SVGAGI. Trimming at the junction amounts to 0 bases on V and 6 bases on J, and the germline ends lie 11 bases apart. The CDR3 numbers 14 residues from cysteine through phenylalanine. Only the CDR3 DNA is retained, 42 bases long and in frame from the first base. Library preparation was by the immunoSEQ multiplex PCR assay. For the multiplex PCR, a mixture combining 60 forward primers for TCR Vbeta segments and 13 reverse primers for TCR Jbeta segments was used. The CDR3 region of rearranged TCR beta genes was amplified from genomic DNA by a multiplex PCR assay. The Illumina HiSeq System was used to sequence the amplified TCR beta libraries as 87-base-pair reads. Concerning the study's data processing: Across the 700 or so repertoires, a later analysis counted roughly 84 million unique TCR beta chains, around 10 million of which were shared by at least two donors. Raw reads were error-corrected and collapsed into unique sequences with a nearest-neighbor algorithm that merged closely related sequences to remove PCR and sequencing errors. CDR3 sequences were aligned to IMGT reference sequences to assign V, D and J gene segments. For a sequence to be retained, at least a six-nucleotide match to both a V gene segment and a J gene segment was required. A rearrangement was called productive if the CDR3 had no stop codons and remained in frame with V and J, and every other rearrangement was called non-productive. Following IMGT convention, CDR3 was defined as the stretch from the second conserved V-encoded cysteine to the conserved J-encoded phenylalanine. The earlier analysis of approximately 500 of the donors excluded sequences that lacked an unambiguous match to a single V gene segment. An earlier analysis of 587 of the donors called V segments functional above 56.7% productive rearrangements and segregating when the between-donor standard deviation exceeded 5%. A statistical classification framework was built to diagnose cytomegalovirus status from the catalog of TCR beta chain sequences. In a later analysis, TCR nucleotide sequences were compared against IMGT/GENE-DB human TR gene sequences so that V and J genes could be assigned. In a later analysis, CDR3 sequences and most-parsimonious VDJ recombination scenarios were assigned using the TCRdist pipeline. In a later analysis, each TCR beta chain was defined by its CDR3 amino acid sequence together with its V-gene family, and reads lacking a unique V-gene family were excluded. In a later analysis, approximately 590 highly shared, low-generation-probability nucleotide sequences were removed to address suspected cross-contamination and a sequencing artifact. In a later analysis, a clonal expansion index for each public chain was calculated from normalized within-repertoire ranks of inferred template counts. A later analysis computed generation probabilities with a VDJ recombination model fitted to out-of-frame rearrangements, and checked the results against IGoR. In a later analysis, hypergeometric tests were used to score TCR-TCR, TCR-HLA and TCR-CMV co-occurrence, with a repertoire-size bias correction applied to TCR pairs. To estimate false discovery rates, a later analysis permuted the HLA or CMV assignments 20 times. In a later analysis, co-occurring TCRs were grouped using DBSCAN, and TCRdist sequence similarity was added for clustering within HLA-allele-positive subsets. Co-occurrence clustering excluded repertoires with fewer than 30,000 or more than 120,000 public chains, plus five with anomalous nucleotide sharing. The table comes from immuneACCESS by way of TCRdb, which keeps in-frame sequences with V and J called. Part of the clones is missing from these tables; in studies checked, under half for an unresolved V gene and the rest for unknown reasons. V and J calls plus clone size are reproduced from that table; the DNA served to infer D and trimming. This sample is represented by around 150,000 clones; 70% to 90% of them were singletons. The top ten constitute about 2% of the sample.

The cohort consisted of 650 to 700 healthy bone marrow donors. All cohort members were sampled while nominally healthy, although unrecorded immune exposures were likely present. The donor was CMV seropositive and belonged to the group of more than 250 seropositive cohort members. A peripheral blood sample was collected from each donor, and TCR beta sequencing was performed on peripheral blood mononuclear cells. Genomic DNA extraction from the blood cell samples was performed with the Qiagen DNeasy Blood Extraction Kit. The material sequenced was PBMCs. The receptor chain draws on TRBV6-5 and TRBJ1-2; the D gene cannot be resolved reliably. The source of this sequence is a man aged 18 to 35 in good health and CMV-seropositive. The CDR3 protein sequence reads: CASSYSINSNGYTF. The nucleotide sequence reads TGTGCCAGCAGTTACTCGATCAACAGCAATGGCTACACCTTC.